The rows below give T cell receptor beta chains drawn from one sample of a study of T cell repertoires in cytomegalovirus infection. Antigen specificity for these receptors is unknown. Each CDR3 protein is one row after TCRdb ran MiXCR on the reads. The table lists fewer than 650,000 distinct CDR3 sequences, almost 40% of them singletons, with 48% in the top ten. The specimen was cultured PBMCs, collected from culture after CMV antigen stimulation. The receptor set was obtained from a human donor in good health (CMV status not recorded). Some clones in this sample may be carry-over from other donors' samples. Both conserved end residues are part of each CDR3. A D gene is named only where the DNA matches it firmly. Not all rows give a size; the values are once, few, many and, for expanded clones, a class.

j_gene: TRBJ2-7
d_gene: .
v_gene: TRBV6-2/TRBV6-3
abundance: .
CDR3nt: TGTGCCAGCAGTTACTCAGCGGCGGGGTTAACCTACGAGCAGTACTTC
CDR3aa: CASSYSAAGLTYEQYF

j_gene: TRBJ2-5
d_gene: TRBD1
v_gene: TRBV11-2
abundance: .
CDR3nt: TGTGCCAGCAGCTCCGGACAGGCGAGTCAAGAGACCCAGTACTTC
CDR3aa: CASSSGQASQETQYF

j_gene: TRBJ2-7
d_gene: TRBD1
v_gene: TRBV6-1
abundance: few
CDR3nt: TGTGCCAGCAGTGCAGGGACAGGTTTGGCCGAGCAGTACTTC
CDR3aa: CASSAGTGLAEQYF

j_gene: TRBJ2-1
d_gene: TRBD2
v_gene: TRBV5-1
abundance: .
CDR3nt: TGCGCCAGCTCGTTGGGCGGGAGGGCCAATGAGCAGTTCTTC
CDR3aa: CASSLGGRANEQFF

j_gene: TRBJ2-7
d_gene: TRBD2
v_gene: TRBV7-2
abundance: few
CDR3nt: TGTGCCAGCAGCCAACCGGGACTAGCTATCTACGAGCAGTACTTC
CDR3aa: CASSQPGLAIYEQYF

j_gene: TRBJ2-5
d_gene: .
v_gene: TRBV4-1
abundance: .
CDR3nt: TGCGCCAGCAGCCAAGGAGGGGACCCTCTCCGGGAGACCCAGTACTTC
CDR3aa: CASSQGGDPLRETQYF

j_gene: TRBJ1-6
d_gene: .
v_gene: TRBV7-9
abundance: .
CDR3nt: TGTGCCAGCAGTCAATGGGGGGGGACGTTTTCTAATTCACCCCTCCACTTT
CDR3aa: CASSQWGGTFSNSPLHF

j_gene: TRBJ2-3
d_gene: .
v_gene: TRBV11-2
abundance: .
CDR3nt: TGTGCCAGCAGCATGACCGGACACCCCACAGATACGCAGTATTTT
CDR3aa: CASSMTGHPTDTQYF

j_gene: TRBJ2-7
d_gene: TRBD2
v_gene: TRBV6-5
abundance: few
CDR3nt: TGTGCCAGCAGTTACTCGGCGGGGGGGATCTTTTACGAGCAGTACTTC
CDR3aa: CASSYSAGGIFYEQYF

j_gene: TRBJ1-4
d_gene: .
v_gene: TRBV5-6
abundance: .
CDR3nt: TGTGCCAGCAGCTTTGATCTAGGAGGGGAAAAACTGTTTTTT
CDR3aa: CASSFDLGGEKLFF

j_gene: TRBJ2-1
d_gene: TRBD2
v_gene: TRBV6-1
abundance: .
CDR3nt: TGTGCCAGCAGAGGGACTAGCGGGAGTAGGAATTCCTCCTGCAATGAGCAGTTCTTC
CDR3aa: CASRGTSGSRNSSCNEQFF

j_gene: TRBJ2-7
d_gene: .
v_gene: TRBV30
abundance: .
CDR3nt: TGTGCCTGGGGTAAGAGTGGAGCCTCCTACGAGCAGTACTTC
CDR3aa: CAWGKSGASYEQYF

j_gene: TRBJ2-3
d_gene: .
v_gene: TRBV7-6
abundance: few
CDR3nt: TGTGCCAGCAGCTACGACGGAAGCACAGATACGCAGTATTTT
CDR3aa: CASSYDGSTDTQYF

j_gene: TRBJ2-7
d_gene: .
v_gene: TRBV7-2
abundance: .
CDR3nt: TGTGCCAGCAGCTTAGTTGTCCAGTCCTACGAGCAGTACTTC
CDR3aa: CASSLVVQSYEQYF

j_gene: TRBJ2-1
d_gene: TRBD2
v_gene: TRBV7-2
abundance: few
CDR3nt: TGTGCCAGCAGCTTTTCTAGCGGGAGTTACAATGAGCAGTTCTTC
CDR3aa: CASSFSSGSYNEQFF

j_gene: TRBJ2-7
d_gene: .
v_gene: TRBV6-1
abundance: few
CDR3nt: TGTGCCAGCAGTGATTGGGGGAGCTCCTACGAGCAGTACTTC
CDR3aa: CASSDWGSSYEQYF

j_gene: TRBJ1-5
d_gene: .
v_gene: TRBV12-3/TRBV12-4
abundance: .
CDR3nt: TGTGCCAGCAGTTACTCGACAGGTATTGAACAGCCCCAGCATTTT
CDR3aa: CASSYSTGIEQPQHF

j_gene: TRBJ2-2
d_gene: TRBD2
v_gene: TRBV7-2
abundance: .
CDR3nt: TGTGCCAGCAGCCCCAATAGCGGGGGCACGAACACCGGGGAGCTGTTTTTT
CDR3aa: CASSPNSGGTNTGELFF

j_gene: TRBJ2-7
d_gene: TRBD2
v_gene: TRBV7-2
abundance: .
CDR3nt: TGTGCCAGCAGCATGGGGGGGGGATACTACGAGCAGTACTTC
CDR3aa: CASSMGGGYYEQYF

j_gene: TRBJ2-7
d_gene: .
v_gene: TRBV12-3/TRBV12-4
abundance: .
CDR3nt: TGTGCCAGCAGTACTAAGGGGGGGTACGAGCAGTACTTC
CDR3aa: CASSTKGGYEQYF

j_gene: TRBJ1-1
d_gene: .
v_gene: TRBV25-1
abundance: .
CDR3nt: TGTGCCAGCAGTGAATATTTCGGCAACACTGAAGCTTTCTTT
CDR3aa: CASSEYFGNTEAFF

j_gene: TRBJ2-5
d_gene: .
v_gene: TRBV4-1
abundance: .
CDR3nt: TGCGCCAGCAGCCAAGGGACCGGGACTCTAGCAAAAGAGACCCAGTACTTC
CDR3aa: CASSQGTGTLAKETQYF

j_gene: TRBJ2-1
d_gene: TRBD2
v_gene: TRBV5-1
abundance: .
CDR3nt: TGCGCCAGCAGCTTGTCCAGCGGGGGGTGGGGTGAGCAGTTCTTC
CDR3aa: CASSLSSGGWGEQFF

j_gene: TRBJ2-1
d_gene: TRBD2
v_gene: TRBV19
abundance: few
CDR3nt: TGTGCCAGTAGTATTGGCGGGACGGCTAGCGGACGCAATGAGCAGTTCTTC
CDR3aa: CASSIGGTASGRNEQFF